This passage covers 32 T cell receptor beta chains from one sample sequenced in a study of blood T cell repertoires in COVID-19. Sequencing used immunoSEQ multiplex PCR; TCRdb keeps in-frame clones, though not all of them. This sample has about 210,000 clones; 80% to 90% occur once, and the top ten carry 3% to 4%. The sequencing input was PBMCs or T cells enriched from blood (not recorded which). Source of these receptors: a middle-aged woman with acute COVID-19.

The chain is built from TRBV7-9 and TRBJ2-7, with 7 nucleotides matching TRBD2. Germline-derived CDR1 and CDR2 are SEHNR and FQNEAQ (reference sequence). The junction had 7 bases not matched to a gene; V was cut back by 5 bases and J by 0 bases. This CDR3 comprises 15 residues. DNA for the CDR3: TGTGCCAGCAGCGACATGCCGGGGGGCTCCTACGAGCAGTACTTC. Its translation is CASSDMPGGSYEQYF.

J is TRBJ2-2 and V is TRBV6-5; D not certain. CDR1 and CDR2 (germline): MNHEY, SVGAGI. This CDR3 region has 14 residues. V lost 7 bases and J 0 bases, leaving 9 bases between the germline ends. The CDR3 here is CASIVSPNTGELFF. The CDR3 bases are TGTGCCAGCATTGTATCCCCGAACACCGGGGAGCTGTTTTTT.

This clone is medium-sized in the sample. This rearrangement joins TRBV5-1 to TRBJ2-7, with a weak D call TRBD2 (6 bases). The CDR3 is made up of 13 amino acids. Germline CDR1 SGHRS, CDR2 YFSETQ. V lost 7 bases, J lost 3 bases, and 14 bases lay in between. The CDR3 loop reads CASRVGGGYEQYF. CDR3 sequence (DNA): TGCGCCAGCCGGGTGGGGGGTGGCTACGAGCAGTACTTC.

The rearrangement links TRBV19 to TRBJ1-5; no definite D call. CDR3 length equals 12 residues. Between the trimmed V and J ends, which lost 6 bases and 2 bases, there was a span of 5 bases. CDR1 is LNHDA and CDR2 is SQIVND in the germline V gene (reference sequence). CDR3 amino acids: CASRAGNQPQHF. The CDR3 DNA reads as TGTGCCAGTAGGGCAGGCAATCAGCCCCAGCATTTT.

The chain couples TRBV11-2 to TRBJ1-4; D gene unclear. This CDR3 has 17 amino acids. Germline CDR1 is SGHAT and CDR2 is FQNNGV. V was shortened by 2 bases and J by 8 bases, with 21 bases between the two germline ends. The CDR3 coding sequence is TGTGCCAGCAGCTTATTCTCCCATCGCGAAGGCGGAGAAAAACTGTTTTTT. Protein sequence: CASSLFSHREGGEKLFF.

The chain joins TRBV12-3 or TRBV12-4 to TRBJ1-1; D call uncertain. The CDR3 sequence is 12 residues long. Trimming left V 7 bases short and J 7 bases short, with 13 bases between. For the CDR3, the DNA is TGTGCCAGCATTCAGCCCCCGGGTGAAGCTTTCTTT. Translation gives CASIQPPGEAFF.

CDR3 nucleotides: TGCGCCAGCAGCCAAGATCGGGGGGGGGTCTACGAGCAGTACTTC. It codes for CASSQDRGGVYEQYF. The rearrangement joins TRBV4-3 to TRBJ2-7, with 8 positions matching TRBD2. Germline-derived CDR1 and CDR2 are LGHNA and YSLEER. The CDR3 spans 15 residues. Losses at the gene ends were 0 bases for V and 3 bases for J; bases not matched to a gene: 4.

This chain links TRBV7-3 with TRBJ2-1; 9 bases are shared with TRBD1. Germline loops: CDR1 SGHTA, CDR2 FQGTGA. CDR3 length: 15 residues. Unmatched junction bases numbered 10, after V lost 5 bases and J lost 8 bases. CDR3 loop: CASSVGTGILDEQFF. DNA for the CDR3: TGTGCCAGCAGCGTCGGGACAGGGATTCTCGATGAGCAGTTCTTC.

This clone was seen a handful of times. Other DNA variants within this sample encode the same CDR3. The chain couples TRBV29-1 to TRBJ1-3; a weak D match, TRBD1 (5 bases). Germline V gene lookup returns CDR1 SQVTM and CDR2 ANQGSEA. Trimming removed 6 bases at V and 3 bases at J, with 6 bases between. The CDR3 loop spans 11 amino acids. CDR3 DNA sequence: TGCAGCGTCGACAGTGGAAACACCATATATTTT. Its protein product is CSVDSGNTIYF.

The V and J genes are TRBV7-9 and TRBJ1-2; 9 nucleotides line up with TRBD1. This CDR3 contains 14 residues. The germline gives CDR1 SEHNR, CDR2 FQNEAQ (reference sequence). Germline trimming cut 5 bases from V and 2 bases from J; bases unmatched to any gene: 3. CDR3 residues: CASSDRGRNYGYTF. The CDR3 region has the DNA TGTGCCAGCAGCGACAGGGGGAGGAACTATGGCTACACCTTC.

J is TRBJ1-5 and V is TRBV27; D is undetermined. The germline V and J ends were trimmed by 0 bases and 4 bases, with 4 bases remaining between them. The CDR3 totals 13 residues. Germline CDR1 is MNHEY and CDR2 is SMNVEV (reference sequence). CDR3 region: CASSLSVNQPQHF. The CDR3 DNA follows: TGTGCCAGCAGTTTATCCGTAAATCAGCCCCAGCATTTT.

In regard to this clone: An end of the junction differs from the germline gene, which may be a read error. The chain links TRBV5-1 to TRBJ2-5; 10 bases match TRBD2. Germline CDR1 SGHRS, CDR2 YFSETQ. This CDR3 spans 16 amino acids. The CDR3 DNA is TGCGCCAGCAGCTTTCTGAGCGGGAGGGCCCAAGGGACCCAGTACTTC. Protein product: CASSFLSGRAQGTQYF. The variable domain in full, completed from reference TRBV5-1 and TRBJ2-5, reads KAGVTQTPRYLIKTRGQQVTLSCSPISGHRSVSWYQQTPGQGLQFLFEYFSETQRNKGNFPGRFSGRQFSNSRSEMNVSTLELGDSALYLCASSFLSGRAQGTQYFGPGTRLLVL.

The gene calls are TRBV29-1 and TRBJ2-1; D possibly corresponds to TRBD1 (7 bases). Per germline, CDR1 SQVTM and CDR2 ANQGSEA. This CDR3 contains 18 residues. Trimming took 7 bases from V and 0 from J, leaving 25 bases between them. The CDR3 loop reads CSGSGGTDTRFSYNEQFF. DNA for the CDR3: TGCAGCGGGTCAGGGGGGACAGACACTCGCTTCTCCTACAATGAGCAGTTCTTC.

This rearrangement joins TRBV28 to TRBJ2-7, with 12 bases aligning to TRBD2. This CDR3 contains 13 residues. The J segment lost 3 bases and the V segment lost 10 bases, leaving 4 bases of the junction unmatched. Germline values: CDR1 MDHEN, CDR2 SYDVKM. CDR3 sequence reads: CATKGLAGYEQYF. In nucleotides, the CDR3 is TGTGCCACCAAGGGACTAGCGGGCTACGAGCAGTACTTC.

This sequence joins TRBV24-1 and TRBJ2-5, with TRBD1 matching 7 bases. Germline CDR1 reads KGHDR; CDR2 reads SFDVKD. Trimming removed 3 bases from V and 5 bases from J; junction bases left unmatched: 11. CDR3 length: 16 amino acids. CDR3 bases: TGTGCCACCAGTGATCAGACAGGGTGGGGTTGGGAGACCCAGTACTTC. Protein sequence: CATSDQTGWGWETQYF.

V is TRBV4-1 and J is TRBJ2-2; D is perhaps TRBD1 (6 bases). The V end lost 6 bases, the J end lost 0 bases, and 29 bases lay between the germline ends. The germline V gene has CDR1 MGHRA and CDR2 YSYEKL. This CDR3 comprises 21 residues. CDR3 protein: CASSTQPGRRTANSNTGELFF. The DNA of the CDR3 is TGCGCCAGCAGTACCCAACCGGGGCGTAGGACAGCAAACTCGAACACCGGGGAGCTGTTTTTT.

The chain joins TRBV6-1 to TRBJ2-2, with D possibly matching TRBD2 (5 bases). The CDR3 is made up of 17 amino acids. Trimming took 1 base from V and 0 from J, leaving 12 bases between them. Germline V CDR1 and CDR2: MNHNS, SASEGT. The CDR3 protein is CASSEDGLAANTGELFF. The CDR3 bases are TGTGCCAGCAGTGAAGATGGGCTAGCAGCGAACACCGGGGAGCTGTTTTTT.

This clone was seen a handful of times. This chain joins TRBV28 and TRBJ2-7; TRBD1 agrees at 12 bases. Germline CDR1 and CDR2: MDHEN and SYDVKM. V was pared by 2 bases and J by 3 bases, with 14 bases of the junction left unmatched. This CDR3 is 19 amino acids long. CDR3 sequence: CASSLRSWLGTGGFYEQYF. The CDR3 DNA is TGTGCCAGCAGTTTACGGTCTTGGTTGGGGACAGGGGGCTTCTACGAGCAGTACTTC.

V usage is TRBV3-1 (or the pseudogene TRBV3-2) and J usage is TRBJ2-1; a weak D match, TRBD2 (5 bases). CDR3 length: 15 amino acids. V lost 4 bases, J lost 7 bases, and 17 bases lay in between. Germline V gene lookup returns CDR1 LGHDT and CDR2 YNNKEL (reference sequence). The CDR3 loop reads CASSPPRTSSNEQFF. The CDR3 DNA reads as TGTGCCAGCAGCCCTCCTAGGACTTCGTCGAATGAGCAGTTCTTC.

The gene calls are TRBV10-3 and TRBJ2-7; possibly TRBD2 for D (6 bases). V lost 6 bases, J lost 6 bases, and 18 bases lay in between. The CDR3 covers 14 residues. CDR1 is ENHRY and CDR2 is SYGVKD in the germline V gene. CDR3 loop: CAIRRGREGSEQYF. CDR3 coding DNA: TGTGCCATCAGGCGGGGCAGGGAAGGGAGCGAGCAGTACTTC.

V and J are TRBV27 and TRBJ2-1, with D possibly matching TRBD1 (6 bases). Deletions cut 5 bases from V and 1 base from J, with 9 bases between. This CDR3 is 14 amino acids long. CDR1 and CDR2 from the germline V gene are MNHEY and SMNVEV (reference sequence). In DNA, the CDR3 is TGTGCCAGCAGTCTCCAGGGGTCCTACAATGAGCAGTTCTTC. It codes for CASSLQGSYNEQFF.

CDR3: CASSIIGTSGRDEQYF. For the CDR3, the DNA is TGTGCCAGTAGTATAATCGGGACTAGCGGGAGGGACGAGCAGTACTTC. The V and J genes are TRBV19 and TRBJ2-7, with 16 bases that match TRBD2. In germline, CDR1 is LNHDA, CDR2 SQIVND (reference sequence). The CDR3 loop spans 16 amino acids. V was pared by 2 bases and J by 5 bases, with 3 bases of the junction left unmatched.

This clone was detected only once. This chain uses TRBV27 with TRBJ1-5; 8 bases agree with TRBD1. Germline trimming cut 2 bases from V and 6 bases from J; bases unmatched to any gene: 9. CDR1 is MNHEY, CDR2 SMNVEV, per germline (reference sequence). CDR3 size: 16 residues. CDR3 sequence: CASSLKTRTGFQPQHF. In DNA, the CDR3 is TGTGCCAGCAGTTTAAAAACCCGGACAGGGTTTCAGCCCCAGCATTTT.

The chain joins TRBV7-3 to TRBJ2-1, with D perhaps matching TRBD2 (6 bases). CDR3 length equals 15 residues. Looked up from germline, CDR1 is SGHTA and CDR2 is FQGTGA. The V end was cut by 4 bases, the J end by 2 bases, with 12 bases between. CDR3 bases: TGTGCCAGCAGCTGGGGGGTAGCGGCCTACAATGAGCAGTTCTTC. It specifies CASSWGVAAYNEQFF.

This clone was seen a single time. This rearrangement joins TRBV7-3 to TRBJ2-2, with D maybe TRBD1 (5 bases). Germline CDR1 SGHTA, CDR2 FQGTGA. This CDR3 region has 17 residues. Deletions cut 1 base from V and 0 bases from J, with 12 bases between. For the CDR3, the DNA is TGTGCCAGCAGCTTAAGGGGCCGCCAGCCGAACACCGGGGAGCTGTTTTTT. Translated: CASSLRGRQPNTGELFF.

V is TRBV28 and J is TRBJ1-1, with D possibly matching TRBD1 (6 bases). From germline, CDR1 is MDHEN and CDR2 SYDVKM. With 2 bases removed from V and 2 bases from J, the gap between germline ends came to 12 bases. This CDR3 comprises 15 residues. The CDR3 is CASSLTGLKNTEAFF. The CDR3 region has the DNA TGTGCCAGCAGTTTAACAGGGTTAAAAAACACTGAAGCTTTCTTT.

V is TRBV6-1 and J is TRBJ2-4; possibly TRBD1 for D (6 bases). The germline CDR1 and CDR2 sequences are MNHNS and SASEGT. The CDR3 length is 13 residues. V was pared by 2 bases and J by 7 bases, with 9 bases between. CDR3 DNA: TGTGCCAGCAGTGAAATCACAGGGAACATTCAGTACTTC. Translating gives CASSEITGNIQYF.

J is TRBJ2-1 and V is TRBV5-6; TRBD2 agrees at 10 bases. Per the germline V gene, CDR1 is SGHDT and CDR2 is YYEEEE. J lost 6 bases, V lost 1 base, and 7 bases had no gene match. The CDR3 is 16 residues long. CDR3 in DNA: TGTGCCAGCAGCTTGAGTAGCGGGAGGAGGGGCAATGAGCAGTTCTTC. Its translation: CASSLSSGRRGNEQFF. Complete variable domain (other parts from reference TRBV5-6 and TRBJ2-1): DAGVTQSPTHLIKTRGQQVTLRCSPKSGHDTVSWYQQALGQGPQFIFQYYEEEERQRGNFPDRFSGHQFPNYSSELNVNALLLGDSALYLCASSLSSGRRGNEQFFGPGTRLTVL.

A word on this clone: Other DNA sequences in the same sample also yield this CDR3. The J gene is TRBJ1-5, the V gene TRBV24-1; unclear D gene. CDR1 and CDR2 from the germline V gene are KGHDR and SFDVKD. Trimming cost V 5 bases and J 1 base, with 5 bases left between them. This CDR3 has 13 residues. The chain's CDR3 is CATSAGSNQPQHF. CDR3 nucleotide sequence: TGTGCCACCAGTGCCGGGAGCAATCAGCCCCAGCATTTT.

This clone was seen just once. The chain employs TRBV19 and TRBJ2-5; 14 bases agree with TRBD2. After removal of 3 bases from V and 5 bases from J, the junction contained 17 bases not matched to a gene. CDR1 is LNHDA, CDR2 SQIVND, per germline (reference sequence). This CDR3 is built from 20 residues. For the CDR3, the DNA is TGTGCCAGTAGTATCGTAATGACTAGCGGGAGGGTTGGGGTTAGGGAGACCCAGTACTTC. Translating it yields CASSIVMTSGRVGVRETQYF. Drawing the rest from reference TRBV19 and TRBJ2-5, the complete variable domain is DGGITQSPKYLFRKEGQNVTLSCEQNLNHDAMYWYRQDPGQGLRLIYYSQIVNDFQKGDIAEGYSVSREKKESFPLTVTSAQKNPTAFYLCASSIVMTSGRVGVRETQYFGPGTRLLVL.

The V gene is TRBV27, the J gene TRBJ2-3; D is unresolved. Germline V lookup: CDR1 MNHEY, CDR2 SMNVEV (reference sequence). Trimming took off 6 bases at V and 2 bases at J, with 3 bases between the two ends. CDR3 length: 11 amino acids. The CDR3, as DNA: TGTGCCAGCAGATACACAGATACGCAGTATTTT. This codes for CASRYTDTQYF.

The chain uses TRBV11-3 and TRBJ2-4; 10 nucleotides align to TRBD1. The germline V gene has CDR1 SGHNT and CDR2 YENEEA. This CDR3 has 16 residues. The ends lost 5 bases at V and 8 bases at J; junction bases unmatched: 12. The CDR3 DNA follows: TGTGCCAGCAGCCCGGGACAGGGGAGGAATTTGGACATTCAGTACTTC. This translates into CASSPGQGRNLDIQYF.